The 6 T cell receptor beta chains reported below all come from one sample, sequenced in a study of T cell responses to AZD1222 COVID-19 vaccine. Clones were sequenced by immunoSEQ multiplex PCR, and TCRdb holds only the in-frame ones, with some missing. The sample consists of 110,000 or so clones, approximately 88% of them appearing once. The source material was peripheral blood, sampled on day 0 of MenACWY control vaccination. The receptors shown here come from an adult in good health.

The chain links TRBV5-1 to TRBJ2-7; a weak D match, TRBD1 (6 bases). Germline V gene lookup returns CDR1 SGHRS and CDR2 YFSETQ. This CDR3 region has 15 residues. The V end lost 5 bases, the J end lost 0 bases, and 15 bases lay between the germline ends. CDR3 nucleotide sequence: TGCGCCAGCAGGCCGGACAGTGCCATCTCCTACGAGCAGTACTTC. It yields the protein CASRPDSAISYEQYF.

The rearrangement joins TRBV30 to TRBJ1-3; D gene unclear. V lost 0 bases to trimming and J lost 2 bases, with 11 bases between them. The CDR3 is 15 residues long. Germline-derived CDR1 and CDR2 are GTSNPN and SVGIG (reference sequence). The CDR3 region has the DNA TGTGCCTGGAGTGTACCGCGGACCACTGGAAACACCATATATTTT. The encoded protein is CAWSVPRTTGNTIYF.

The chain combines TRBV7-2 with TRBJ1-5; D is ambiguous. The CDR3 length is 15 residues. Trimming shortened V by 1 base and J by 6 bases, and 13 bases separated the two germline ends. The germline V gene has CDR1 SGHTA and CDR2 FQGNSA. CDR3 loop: CASSLELSRGQPQHF. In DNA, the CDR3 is TGTGCCAGCAGCTTAGAACTTAGTCGGGGTCAGCCCCAGCATTTT. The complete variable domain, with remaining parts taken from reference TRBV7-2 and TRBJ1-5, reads GAGVSQSPSNKVTEKGKDVELRCDPISGHTALYWYRQSLGQGLEFLIYFQGNSAPDKSGLPSDRFSAERTGGSVSTLTIQRTQQEDSAVYLCASSLELSRGQPQHFGDGTRLSIL.

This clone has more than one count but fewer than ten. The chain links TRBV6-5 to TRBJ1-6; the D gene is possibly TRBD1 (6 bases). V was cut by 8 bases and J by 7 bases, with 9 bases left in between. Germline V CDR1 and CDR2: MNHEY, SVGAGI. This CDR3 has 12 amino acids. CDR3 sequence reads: CASGQGNSPLHF. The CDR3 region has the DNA TGTGCCAGCGGGCAGGGGAATTCACCCCTCCACTTT.

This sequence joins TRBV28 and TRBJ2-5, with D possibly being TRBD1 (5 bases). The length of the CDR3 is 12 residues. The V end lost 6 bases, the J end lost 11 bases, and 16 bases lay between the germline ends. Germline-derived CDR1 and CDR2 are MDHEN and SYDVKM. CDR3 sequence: CASSQTGQRQYF. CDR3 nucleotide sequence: TGTGCCAGCAGCCAAACAGGTCAACGTCAGTACTTC.

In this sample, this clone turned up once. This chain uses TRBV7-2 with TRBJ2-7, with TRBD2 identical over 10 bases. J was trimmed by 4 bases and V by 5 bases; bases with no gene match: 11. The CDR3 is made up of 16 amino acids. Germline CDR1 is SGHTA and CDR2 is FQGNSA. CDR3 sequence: CASSPRTSGTAYEQYF. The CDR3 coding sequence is TGTGCCAGCAGCCCCCGGACTAGCGGAACCGCTTACGAGCAGTACTTC.